This TCR beta chain was identified in a study of shared clonotypes between healthy human individuals. This clone was seen a handful of times. The table came from immunoSEQ multiplex PCR; TCRdb's copy has only in-frame clones and leaves some out. The sample includes about 600,000 clones, just over 75% of them seen just once. The CDR3 runs 12 residues. In germline, CDR1 is SEHNR, CDR2 FQNEAQ (reference sequence). V was clipped by 8 bases and J by 1 base, with 8 bases between them. The chain is built from TRBV7-9 and TRBJ1-1; the D gene is possibly TRBD1 (6 bases). The origin of this receptor is a woman aged 40 to 50 in good health. Some clones in this sample may be carry-over from other donors' samples. Sequenced sample: PBMCs. CDR3 sequence (DNA): TGTGCCAGCGGCAGGGGGAACACTGAAGCTTTCTTT. Translated: CASGRGNTEAFF.